These T cell receptor beta chains were read from a single sample in a study of blood T cells in healthy people across ages. One entry per CDR3 protein results from TCRdb running MiXCR on the 5' RACE reads. The sample lists fewer than 900,000 distinct CDR3 sequences, roughly 41% occurring once. Sequences were obtained from blood. These receptors were collected from a woman aged 55-75 years in good health. CDR3s include the opening cysteine and the closing phenylalanine or tryptophan. The D gene is left open where the match is weak. Rows may omit the clone size; those that give it use once, few, many or a size class.

TGCAGTGCTTACAGTAATGAAAAACTGTTTTTT CSAYSNEKLFF TRBV20-1 NA TRBJ1-4 11 NA
TGCGCCAGCAGCTTGGGAGAACTAGCGGGATCCTACGAGCAGTACTTC CASSLGELAGSYEQYF TRBV5-1 many TRBJ2-7 16 TRBD2
TGTGCCAGCACCCTCCCCAGGGGGGCCTCCAATGAGCAGTTCTTC CASTLPRGASNEQFF TRBV6-2/TRBV6-3 NA TRBJ2-1 15 NA
TGTGCCAGCCGCGGGAGTTCCCACAATGAGCAGTTCTTC CASRGSSHNEQFF TRBV6-2/TRBV6-3 NA TRBJ2-1 13 TRBD2
TGTGCCAGCAGTCGGCTCTGGGGCAATGAAAAACTGTTTTTT CASSRLWGNEKLFF TRBV12-3/TRBV12-4 few TRBJ1-4 14 NA
TGTGCCAGCTCACCCCGGATTAGTAACGGCAGCTTAGCCAAAAACATTCAGTACTTC CASSPRISNGSLAKNIQYF TRBV18 NA TRBJ2-4 19 NA
TGTGCCAGCAGCTCCCCGGGACGGAAGCAGTTCTTC CASSSPGRKQFF TRBV7-2 NA TRBJ2-1 12 NA
TGTGCCAGCAGCGTCGGACTTGAAGAGACCCAGTACTTC CASSVGLEETQYF TRBV9 few TRBJ2-5 13 NA
TGCGCCAGCAGCTCCTCCGGGACAGGGGGAACCGGGGAGCTGTTTTTT CASSSSGTGGTGELFF TRBV5-1 NA TRBJ2-2 16 TRBD1
TGCAGTGCAACCGGGACACCTCCGCGTGAGCAGTTCTTC CSATGTPPREQFF TRBV20-1 NA TRBJ2-1 13 NA
TGTGCCACCTCCAGGGGAAACTACGAGCAGTACTTC CATSRGNYEQYF TRBV25-1 few TRBJ2-7 12 NA
TGTGCCAGCAGCTTAGTACAGGGGGTGAACACTGAAGCTTTCTTT CASSLVQGVNTEAFF TRBV7-2 few TRBJ1-1 15 TRBD1
TGTGCCAGCAGATCCTCGGGGACACCCTACGAGCAGTACTTC CASRSSGTPYEQYF TRBV28 NA TRBJ2-7 14 NA
TGCAGCGTTGTTCCGGCTAGCGGAAGGGAGACCCAGTACTTC CSVVPASGRETQYF TRBV29-1 NA TRBJ2-5 14 TRBD2
TGTGCCAGCGCATCGCTAGGGGAGGGCAAAAACATTCAGTACTTC CASASLGEGKNIQYF TRBV18 NA TRBJ2-4 15 TRBD2
TGTGCCAGCAGGCTAGCGGGGCACATAAATGAGCAGTTCTTC CASRLAGHINEQFF TRBV6-2/TRBV6-3 few TRBJ2-1 14 TRBD2
TGTGCCAGCAGTTATCCGGGACTAGCGGGTAATGAGCAGTTCTTC CASSYPGLAGNEQFF TRBV6-5 NA TRBJ2-1 15 TRBD2
TGTGCCAGCAGACTTGGGACAGGTTCCAATCAGCCCCAGCATTTT CASRLGTGSNQPQHF TRBV6-5 NA TRBJ1-5 15 TRBD1
TGCAGTGCTAGTTCACAGCAAGAGACCCAGTACTTC CSASSQQETQYF TRBV20-1 NA TRBJ2-5 12 NA
TGTGCCAGCAGGGTTCTCGGGACAGGGCGCTACGAGCAGTACTTC CASRVLGTGRYEQYF TRBV6-1 NA TRBJ2-7 15 TRBD1
TGTGCCACCAGCAGAGATCGTGGAGGGGCCCCAGGCTACACCTTC CATSRDRGGAPGYTF TRBV15 NA TRBJ1-2 15 NA
TGTGCCAGCAGTTACAATGGGGGAACGAGCTCCTACAATGAGCAGTTCTTC CASSYNGGTSSYNEQFF TRBV6-5 few TRBJ2-1 17 NA
TGTGCCAGCAGCCGAACAACAGGGACAACGCGCCCCTATGGCTACACCTTC CASSRTTGTTRPYGYTF TRBV13 NA TRBJ1-2 17 NA
TGTGCCAGTAGCTTTGGCAGGGGCCCCTACGAGCAGTACTTC CASSFGRGPYEQYF TRBV7-7 NA TRBJ2-7 14 NA
TGTGCCAGCAGCATTAGCGGATCCTACGAGCAGTACTTC CASSISGSYEQYF TRBV25-1 few TRBJ2-7 13 NA
TGTGCCAGCTCACCACCGGCGGGAGCTGATTACGAGCAGTACTTC CASSPPAGADYEQYF TRBV18 NA TRBJ2-7 15 TRBD2
TGCAGTGCAGAGACAGATTACAATGAGCAGTACTTC CSAETDYNEQYF TRBV20-1 NA TRBJ2-5 12 NA
TGTGCCAGCAGCCCTCAAGGGAGCGGGGGGCGCACAGATACGCAGTATTTT CASSPQGSGGRTDTQYF TRBV9 NA TRBJ2-3 17 TRBD2
TGTGCCAGCAGCTTAGGGGCCGGCTACACCTTC CASSLGAGYTF TRBV11-2 many TRBJ1-2 11 NA
TGCAGTGCTAGGTCCGGGGGGGGGCTATACAATGAGCAGTTCTTC CSARSGGGLYNEQFF TRBV20-1 NA TRBJ2-1 15 TRBD2
TGTGCCAGCAGCTTGGCTAGCGGGGGAGGGGATACGCAGTATTTT CASSLASGGGDTQYF TRBV7-2 many TRBJ2-3 15 TRBD2
TGTGCCAGCAGCTTAAACGGACGGGGAAGGGGGCAGGGCTACACCTTC CASSLNGRGRGQGYTF TRBV11-2 few TRBJ1-2 16 TRBD1
TGTGCCAGCAGCAAACAGGGGGAGAACACCGGGGAGCTGTTTTTT CASSKQGENTGELFF TRBV9 NA TRBJ2-2 15 TRBD1
TGCGCCAGCAGCCGCCAAGGGACTAGCGTTTCCTACGAGCAGTACTTC CASSRQGTSVSYEQYF TRBV5-1 few TRBJ2-7 16 TRBD2
TGTGCCAGCAGCCCTCCTAAAGGCGGGAGGGCGGATGAGCAGTTCTTC CASSPPKGGRADEQFF TRBV3-1 few TRBJ2-1 16 TRBD2
TGCAGTGTTGGCAGCTCCTACAATGAGCAGTTCTTC CSVGSSYNEQFF TRBV20-1 many TRBJ2-1 12 NA
TGCAGTGCCCTAAAGAGCGCACCCTACGAGCAGTACTTC CSALKSAPYEQYF TRBV20-1 NA TRBJ2-7 13 NA
TGTGCCAGCAGCTCCCATCCTGAACGTTTCTACGAGCAGTACTTC CASSSHPERFYEQYF TRBV7-2 few TRBJ2-7 15 NA
TGTGCCAGCAGCGTTTCCGCCGAGTTGGGCACAGATACGCAGTATTTT CASSVSAELGTDTQYF TRBV9 few TRBJ2-3 16 NA
TGCGCCAGCAGCTCGTTGTACTTGACTAGCGGGAGTGGAGATACGCAGTATTTT CASSSLYLTSGSGDTQYF TRBV5-1 few TRBJ2-3 18 TRBD2
TGCGCCAGCAGTGAGGGGACAGGGGAACTATACAATGAGCAGTTCTTC CASSEGTGELYNEQFF TRBV10-1 NA TRBJ2-1 16 TRBD1